One T cell receptor beta chain is described in this entry. Treatment defined: roughly 18 received Ad26.COV2.S at low or high dose, single or two shots; roughly five received placebo; per-sample allocation not given. Following the first vaccine or placebo injection, samples were taken on day 63. These data come from a study of Ad26.COV2.S vaccination and SARS-CoV-2 variants. Assay: immunoSEQ multiplex PCR; the TCRdb copy retains only in-frame clones and omits some. The sample carries some 340,000 clones, about 86% recorded once. CDR1 SGHRS and CDR2 YFSETQ come from the germline V gene. There are 16 residues in the CDR3. The V end was cut by 6 bases, the J end by 2 bases, with 17 bases between.

The chain recombines TRBV5-1 with TRBJ2-2; TRBD2 might be the D (6 bases). The sample in question was peripheral blood, obtained in a trial of Ad26.COV2.S vaccine versus placebo. The TCR sequence derives from a person between 18 and 60 years old who received the Ad26.COV2.S COVID-19 vaccine or a placebo. CDR3 loop: CASTHAGAGNTGELFF. CDR3 sequence (DNA): TGCGCCAGCACCCACGCCGGGGCGGGAAACACCGGGGAGCTGTTTTTT.